This T cell receptor beta chain was captured by sequencing in a study of shared clonotypes between healthy human individuals. Per germline, CDR1 MNHEY and CDR2 SMNVEV (reference sequence). The germline V and J ends were trimmed by 4 bases and 5 bases, with 9 bases remaining between them. The CDR3 is 13 residues long. CD45RO-negative cells were positively selected for CCR7, leaving out terminally differentiated effector memory CD45RA+ cells. Data came from immunoSEQ multiplex PCR; TCRdb stores just in-frame clones and leaves some out. The sample lists about 2.1 million clones, just over 90% seen once, with around 1.7% in the top ten.

The chain links TRBV27 to TRBJ2-1; tentative D call: TRBD1 (5 bases). The material sequenced was naive CD8+ T cells from PBMCs. This receptor was identified in a man younger than 35 in good health. Some clones in this sample may be carry-over from other donors' samples. In nucleotides, the CDR3 is TGTGCCAGCAGTTCTGACAGAAACAATGAGCAGTTCTTC. Its translation: CASSSDRNNEQFF.